Reported below is one T cell receptor (beta chain). As yet, its antigen is unknown. One end of the junction does not line up with germline, which may come from a read error. This sample was included in a study of T cell repertoires in cytomegalovirus infection. Whole-study results and caveats: Cumulated frequencies of public TCR beta families served to identify carriers of CMV plus the relevant HLA.

TCRdb itself ran the reads through MiXCR, one entry per CDR3 protein. The data show about 900,000 distinct CDR3 sequences, 30% to 40% seen once. This CDR3 is 13 amino acids long. CDR1 and CDR2 from the germline V gene are DFQATT and SNEGSKA (reference sequence). Sequencing used cultured CD8+ T cells from PBMCs, obtained from culture after CMV antigen stimulation. This sequence originates from a human donor in good health (CMV status not recorded). Some clones in this sample may be carry-over from other donors' samples. The V and J genes are TRBV20-1 and TRBJ1-2, with unresolved D. The CDR3 DNA reads TGCAGTGCTAGAGATCAACGGAACTTTGGCTACACCTTC. Its protein is CSARDQRNFGYTF.